This is a list of T cell receptor beta chains from one sample in a study of blood T cells in healthy people across ages. MiXCR, applied by TCRdb to the 5' RACE reads, yields one record per CDR3 protein. The sample carries about 1.5 million distinct CDR3 sequences, approximately 42% recorded once. The sample was blood. These TCRs come from a woman aged 18-30 years in good health. Both conserved end residues are part of each CDR3. Each record gives: J gene, V gene, D gene, clone size, CDR3 protein, CDR3 DNA. D genes are given only for firm matches. Rows may omit the clone size; those that give it use once, few, many or a size class.

TRBJ2-7	TRBV6-1	TRBD1	-	CASSRTGVEGYEQYF	TGTGCCAGCAGTAGGACAGGGGTTGAAGGGTACGAGCAGTACTTC
TRBJ2-7	TRBV3-1	TRBD1	-	CASSHFPGQGVPNEQYF	TGTGCCAGCAGCCATTTTCCGGGACAGGGGGTTCCAAACGAGCAGTACTTC
TRBJ2-1	TRBV9	-	few	CASSSRLGAGSYNEQFF	TGTGCCAGCAGCTCGAGACTGGGGGCGGGCTCCTACAATGAGCAGTTCTTC
TRBJ2-1	TRBV6-5	-	-	CASSYAGSYYNEQFF	TGTGCCAGCAGTTACGCAGGGAGCTACTACAATGAGCAGTTCTTC
TRBJ2-7	TRBV7-9	-	few	CASSHRVTYEQYF	TGTGCCAGCAGCCACAGGGTTACCTACGAGCAGTACTTC
TRBJ1-5	TRBV4-1	TRBD1	-	CASSQDNRGKQPQHF	TGCGCCAGCAGCCAAGATAACAGGGGGAAGCAGCCCCAGCATTTT
TRBJ2-7	TRBV6-1	-	-	CASSEVQGSYEQYF	TGTGCCAGCAGTGAAGTCCAGGGTTCCTACGAGCAGTACTTC
TRBJ1-4	TRBV6-1	-	-	CASTAGASNEKLFF	TGTGCCAGCACCGCGGGAGCCTCAAATGAAAAACTGTTTTTT
TRBJ1-1	TRBV6-1	-	once	CASTSTGFEAFF	TGTGCCAGCACCTCGACAGGATTTGAAGCTTTCTTT
TRBJ2-5	TRBV3-1	TRBD1	-	CASSQEGQGSETQYF	TGTGCCAGCAGCCAAGAGGGACAGGGGAGTGAGACCCAGTACTTC
TRBJ2-5	TRBV20-1	-	-	CSARQIQETQYF	TGCAGTGCGAGACAGATTCAAGAGACCCAGTACTTC
TRBJ2-2	TRBV7-2	-	once	CASSSRAGDTGELFF	TGTGCCAGCAGTTCCCGAGCAGGGGATACCGGGGAGCTGTTTTTT
TRBJ1-2	TRBV3-1	-	few	CASSQVQGPYGYTF	TGTGCCAGCAGCCAAGTCCAGGGTCCCTATGGCTACACCTTC
TRBJ2-7	TRBV5-1	TRBD2	few	CASTTTRPGLAASYEQYF	TGCGCCAGCACCACTACTCGTCCGGGACTAGCAGCGTCCTACGAGCAGTACTTC